The TCR beta chain described here comes from a study of response to subunit inactivated influenza vaccine. Of note for this clonotype: As yet, its antigen is unknown.

TCRdb ran MiXCR on the RT-PCR reads and lists one entry per CDR3 protein. Among about 500,000 distinct CDR3 sequences listed, more than 7% were seen once. Germline values: CDR1 SQVTM, CDR2 ANQGSEA. V gave up 3 bases and J gave up 6 bases, with 4 bases separating them. This CDR3 has 10 residues. Whole-study findings and limits: After each seasonal influenza vaccination, few new T cells are recruited, the authors suggested.

Sequenced here: PBMCs from blood, sampled less than 30 months after vaccination. The clonotype originates from a man aged 50 to 69 who received an inactivated influenza vaccine. The chain recombines TRBV29-1 with TRBJ2-3; D is uncertain. The CDR3 region is CSVDSDTQYF. Here the CDR3 DNA reads TGCAGCGTTGATTCGGATACGCAGTATTTT.